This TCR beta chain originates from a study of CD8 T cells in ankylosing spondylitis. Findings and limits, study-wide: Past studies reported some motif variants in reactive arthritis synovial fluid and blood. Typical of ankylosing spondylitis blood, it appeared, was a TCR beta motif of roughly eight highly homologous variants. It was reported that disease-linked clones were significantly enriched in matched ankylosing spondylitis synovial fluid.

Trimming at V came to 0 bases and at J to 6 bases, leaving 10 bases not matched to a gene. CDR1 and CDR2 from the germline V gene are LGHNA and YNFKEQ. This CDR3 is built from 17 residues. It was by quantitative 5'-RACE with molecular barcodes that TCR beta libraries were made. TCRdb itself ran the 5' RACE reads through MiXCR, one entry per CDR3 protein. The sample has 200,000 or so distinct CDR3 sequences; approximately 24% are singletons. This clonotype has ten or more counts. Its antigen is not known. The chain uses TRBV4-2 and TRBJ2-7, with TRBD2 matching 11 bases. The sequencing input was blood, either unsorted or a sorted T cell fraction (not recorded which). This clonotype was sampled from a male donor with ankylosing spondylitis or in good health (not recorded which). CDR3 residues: CASSQDPSGRSFTEQYF. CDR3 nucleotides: TGTGCCAGCAGCCAAGATCCTAGCGGGAGGAGCTTCACCGAGCAGTACTTC.